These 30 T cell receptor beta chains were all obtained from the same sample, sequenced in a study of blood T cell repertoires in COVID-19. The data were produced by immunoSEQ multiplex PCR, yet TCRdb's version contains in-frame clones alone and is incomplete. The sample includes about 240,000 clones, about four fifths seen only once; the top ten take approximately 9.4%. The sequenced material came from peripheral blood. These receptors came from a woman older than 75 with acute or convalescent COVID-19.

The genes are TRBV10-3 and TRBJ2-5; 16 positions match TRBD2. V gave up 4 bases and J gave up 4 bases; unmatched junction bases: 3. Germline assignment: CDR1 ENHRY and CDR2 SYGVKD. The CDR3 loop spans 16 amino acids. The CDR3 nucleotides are TGTGCCATCAGTGTCGGGACTAGCGGGGGGGTAGAGACCCAGTACTTC. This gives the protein CAISVGTSGGVETQYF.

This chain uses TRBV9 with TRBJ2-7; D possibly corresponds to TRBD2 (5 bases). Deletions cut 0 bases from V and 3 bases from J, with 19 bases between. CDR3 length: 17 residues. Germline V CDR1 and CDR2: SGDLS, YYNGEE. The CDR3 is CASSVGVGLVGGYEQYF. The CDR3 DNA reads TGTGCCAGCAGCGTAGGGGTCGGATTGGTAGGAGGCTACGAGCAGTACTTC. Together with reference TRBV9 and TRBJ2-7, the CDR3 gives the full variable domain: DSGVTQTPKHLITATGQRVTLRCSPRSGDLSVYWYQQSLDQGLQFLIQYYNGEERAKGNILERFSAQQFPDLHSELNLSSLELGDSALYFCASSVGVGLVGGYEQYFGPGTRLTVT.

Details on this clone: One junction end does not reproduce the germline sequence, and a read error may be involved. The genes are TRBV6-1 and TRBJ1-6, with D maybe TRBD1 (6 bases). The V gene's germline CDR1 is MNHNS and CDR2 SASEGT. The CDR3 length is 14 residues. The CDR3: CASSEGDKGSPLHF. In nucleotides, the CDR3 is TGTGCCAGCAGCGAAGGGGACAAGGGTTCACCCCTCCACTTT.

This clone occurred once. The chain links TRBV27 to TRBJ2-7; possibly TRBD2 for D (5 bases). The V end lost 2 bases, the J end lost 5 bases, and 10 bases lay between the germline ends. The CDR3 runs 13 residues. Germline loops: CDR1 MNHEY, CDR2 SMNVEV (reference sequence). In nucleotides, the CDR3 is TGTGCCAGCAGTTTAAGACTCGGGGACGAGCAGTACTTC. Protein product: CASSLRLGDEQYF.

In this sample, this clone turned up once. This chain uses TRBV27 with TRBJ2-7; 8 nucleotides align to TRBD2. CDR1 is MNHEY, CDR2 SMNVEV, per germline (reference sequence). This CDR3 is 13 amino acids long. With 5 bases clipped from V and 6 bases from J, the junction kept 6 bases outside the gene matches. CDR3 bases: TGTGCCAGCAGTCCGGGAGGGGTCCCCGAGCAGTACTTC. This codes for CASSPGGVPEQYF.

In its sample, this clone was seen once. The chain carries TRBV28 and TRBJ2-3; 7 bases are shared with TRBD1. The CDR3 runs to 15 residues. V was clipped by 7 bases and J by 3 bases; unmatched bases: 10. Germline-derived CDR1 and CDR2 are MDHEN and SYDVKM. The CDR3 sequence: CASTRQGVSTDTQYF. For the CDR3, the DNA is TGTGCCAGCACCAGACAGGGTGTTAGTACAGATACGCAGTATTTT. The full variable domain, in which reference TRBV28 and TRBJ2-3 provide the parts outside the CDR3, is DVKVTQSSRYLVKRTGEKVFLECVQDMDHENMFWYRQDPGLGLRLIYFSYDVKMKEKGDIPEGYSVSREKKERFSLILESASTNQTSMYLCASTRQGVSTDTQYFGPGTRLTVL.

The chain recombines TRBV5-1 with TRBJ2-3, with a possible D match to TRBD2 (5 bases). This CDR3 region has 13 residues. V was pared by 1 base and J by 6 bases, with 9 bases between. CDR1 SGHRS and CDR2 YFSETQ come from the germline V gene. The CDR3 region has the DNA TGCGCCAGCAGCTTGATTCTAGCTGATACGCAGTATTTT. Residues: CASSLILADTQYF.

The CDR3 loop reads CASSLAPGGDEQFF. CDR3 bases: TGTGCCAGCAGCTTAGCGCCGGGGGGCGATGAGCAGTTCTTC. The chain links TRBV7-9 to TRBJ2-1; a weak D match, TRBD2 (7 bases). V was cut by 0 bases and J by 8 bases, with 11 bases left in between. Germline V gene data show CDR1 as SEHNR and CDR2 as FQNEAQ (reference sequence). The CDR3 is 14 residues long.

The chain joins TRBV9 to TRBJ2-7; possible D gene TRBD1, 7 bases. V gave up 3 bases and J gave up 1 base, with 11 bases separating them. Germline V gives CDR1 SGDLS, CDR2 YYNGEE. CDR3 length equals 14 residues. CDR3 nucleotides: TGTGCCAGCAGCGCGGGGGACAGTTCCTACGAGCAGTACTTC. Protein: CASSAGDSSYEQYF. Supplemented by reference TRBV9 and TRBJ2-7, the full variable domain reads DSGVTQTPKHLITATGQRVTLRCSPRSGDLSVYWYQQSLDQGLQFLIQYYNGEERAKGNILERFSAQQFPDLHSELNLSSLELGDSALYFCASSAGDSSYEQYFGPGTRLTVT.

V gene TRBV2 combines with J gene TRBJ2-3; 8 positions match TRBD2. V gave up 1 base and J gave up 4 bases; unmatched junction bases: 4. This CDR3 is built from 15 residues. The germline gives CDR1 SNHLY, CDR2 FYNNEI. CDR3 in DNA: TGTGCCAGCAGTGAAGAACGGGGGGGCCCAGATACGCAGTATTTT. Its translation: CASSEERGGPDTQYF.

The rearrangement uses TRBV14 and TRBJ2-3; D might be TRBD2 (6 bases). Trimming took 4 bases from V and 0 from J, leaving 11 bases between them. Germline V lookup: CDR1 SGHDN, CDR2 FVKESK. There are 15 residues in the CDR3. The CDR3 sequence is CASSRGGVSTDTQYF. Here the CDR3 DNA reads TGTGCCAGCAGCCGGGGCGGGGTCAGCACAGATACGCAGTATTTT.

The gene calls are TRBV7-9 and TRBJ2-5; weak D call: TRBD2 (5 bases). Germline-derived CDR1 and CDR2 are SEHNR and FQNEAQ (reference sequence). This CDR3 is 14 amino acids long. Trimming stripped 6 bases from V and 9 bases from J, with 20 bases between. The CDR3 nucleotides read TGTGCCAGCAGTTCAACAACGGGGTTGATCCCCCAGTACTTC. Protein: CASSSTTGLIPQYF.

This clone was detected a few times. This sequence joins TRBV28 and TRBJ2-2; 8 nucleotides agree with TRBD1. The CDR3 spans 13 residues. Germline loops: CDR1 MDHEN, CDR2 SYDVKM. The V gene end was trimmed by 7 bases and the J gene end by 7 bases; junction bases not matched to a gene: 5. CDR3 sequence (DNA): TGTGCCAGCATCAGGGGGCAGGTCGGGGAGCTGTTTTTT. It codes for CASIRGQVGELFF.

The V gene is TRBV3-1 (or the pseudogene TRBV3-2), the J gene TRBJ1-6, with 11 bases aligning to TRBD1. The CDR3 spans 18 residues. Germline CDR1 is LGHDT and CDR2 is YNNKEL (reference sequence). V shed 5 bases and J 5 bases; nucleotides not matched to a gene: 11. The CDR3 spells CASSGGQGVSVNNSPLHF. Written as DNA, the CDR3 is TGTGCCAGCAGCGGGGGACAGGGGGTCTCTGTCAATAATTCACCCCTCCACTTT.

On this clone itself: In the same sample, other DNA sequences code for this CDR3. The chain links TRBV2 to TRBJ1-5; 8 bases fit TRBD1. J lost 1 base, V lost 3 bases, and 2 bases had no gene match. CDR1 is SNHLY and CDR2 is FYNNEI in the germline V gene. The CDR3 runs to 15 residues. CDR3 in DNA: TGTGCCAGCAGTGACAGGGGGCTGAGCAATCAGCCCCAGCATTTT. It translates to CASSDRGLSNQPQHF.

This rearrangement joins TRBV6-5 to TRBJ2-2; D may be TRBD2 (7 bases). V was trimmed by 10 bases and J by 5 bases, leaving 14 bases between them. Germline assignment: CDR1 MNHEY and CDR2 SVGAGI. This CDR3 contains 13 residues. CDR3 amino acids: CATRGAGTGELFF. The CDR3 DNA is TGTGCCACCCGGGGGGCCGGTACCGGGGAGCTGTTTTTT.

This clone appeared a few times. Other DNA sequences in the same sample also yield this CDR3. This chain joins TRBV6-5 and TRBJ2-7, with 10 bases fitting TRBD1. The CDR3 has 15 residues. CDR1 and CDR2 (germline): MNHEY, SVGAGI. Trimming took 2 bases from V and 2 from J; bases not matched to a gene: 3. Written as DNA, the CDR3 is TGTGCCAGCAGTTACCGGGACAGGGGACCCTACGAGCAGTACTTC. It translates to CASSYRDRGPYEQYF.

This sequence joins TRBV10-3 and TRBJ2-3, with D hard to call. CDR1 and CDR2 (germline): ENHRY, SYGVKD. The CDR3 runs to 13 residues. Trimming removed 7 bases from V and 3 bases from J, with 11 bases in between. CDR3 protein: CAITLSGTDTQYF. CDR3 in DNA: TGTGCCATCACCCTCTCGGGTACAGATACGCAGTATTTT.

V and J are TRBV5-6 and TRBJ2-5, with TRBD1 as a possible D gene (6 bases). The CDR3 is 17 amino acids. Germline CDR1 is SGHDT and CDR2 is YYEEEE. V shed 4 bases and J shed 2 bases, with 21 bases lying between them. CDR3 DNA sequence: TGTGCCAGCAGCCCGTGGCGGAACAGGGTCCAACAAGAGACCCAGTACTTC. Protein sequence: CASSPWRNRVQQETQYF.

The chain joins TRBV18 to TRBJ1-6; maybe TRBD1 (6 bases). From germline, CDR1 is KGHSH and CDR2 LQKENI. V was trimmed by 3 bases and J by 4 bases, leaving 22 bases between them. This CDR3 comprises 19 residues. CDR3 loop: CASSPKGGQGSGYNSPLHF. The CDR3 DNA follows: TGTGCCAGCTCACCTAAAGGCGGGCAGGGGTCGGGGTATAATTCACCCCTCCACTTT.

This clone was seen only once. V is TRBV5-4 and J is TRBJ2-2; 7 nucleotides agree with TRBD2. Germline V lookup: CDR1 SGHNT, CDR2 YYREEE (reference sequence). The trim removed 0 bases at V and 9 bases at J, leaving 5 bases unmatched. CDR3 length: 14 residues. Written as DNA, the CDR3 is TGTGCCAGCAGCTTGGAGCGGGGAGCTCGGGAGCTGTTTTTT. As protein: CASSLERGARELFF.

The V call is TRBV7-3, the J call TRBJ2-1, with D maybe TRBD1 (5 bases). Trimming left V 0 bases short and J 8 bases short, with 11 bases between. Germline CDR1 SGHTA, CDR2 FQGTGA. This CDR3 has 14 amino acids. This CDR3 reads CASSLTGAGDEQFF. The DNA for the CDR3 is TGTGCCAGCAGCTTAACTGGGGCTGGGGATGAGCAGTTCTTC.

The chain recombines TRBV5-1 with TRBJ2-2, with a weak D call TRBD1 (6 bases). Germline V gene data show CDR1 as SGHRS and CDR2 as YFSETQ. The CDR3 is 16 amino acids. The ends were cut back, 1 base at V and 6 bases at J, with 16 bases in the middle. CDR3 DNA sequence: TGCGCCAGCAGCTTGACTCCCAGGGGCCGCCCCGGGGAGCTGTTTTTT. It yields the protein CASSLTPRGRPGELFF. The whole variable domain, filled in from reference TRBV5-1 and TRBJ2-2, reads KAGVTQTPRYLIKTRGQQVTLSCSPISGHRSVSWYQQTPGQGLQFLFEYFSETQRNKGNFPGRFSGRQFSNSRSEMNVSTLELGDSALYLCASSLTPRGRPGELFFGEGSRLTVL.

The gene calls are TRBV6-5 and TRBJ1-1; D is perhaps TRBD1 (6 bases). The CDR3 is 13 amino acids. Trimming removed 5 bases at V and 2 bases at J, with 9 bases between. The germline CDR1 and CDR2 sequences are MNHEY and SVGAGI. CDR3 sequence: CASSRTDNTEAFF. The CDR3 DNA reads TGTGCCAGCAGTCGGACAGATAACACTGAAGCTTTCTTT.

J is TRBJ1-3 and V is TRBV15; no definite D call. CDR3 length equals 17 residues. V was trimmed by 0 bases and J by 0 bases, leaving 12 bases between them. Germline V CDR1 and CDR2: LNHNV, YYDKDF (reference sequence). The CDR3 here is CATSRDLWTDSGNTIYF. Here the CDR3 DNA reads TGTGCCACCAGCAGAGATCTCTGGACTGACTCTGGAAACACCATATATTTT.

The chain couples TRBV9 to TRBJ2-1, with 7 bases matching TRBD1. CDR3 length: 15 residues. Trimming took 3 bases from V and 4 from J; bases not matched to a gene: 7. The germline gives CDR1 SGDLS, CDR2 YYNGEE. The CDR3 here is CASSETGSLYNEQFF. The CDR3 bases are TGTGCCAGCAGCGAGACAGGGTCTCTTTACAATGAGCAGTTCTTC.

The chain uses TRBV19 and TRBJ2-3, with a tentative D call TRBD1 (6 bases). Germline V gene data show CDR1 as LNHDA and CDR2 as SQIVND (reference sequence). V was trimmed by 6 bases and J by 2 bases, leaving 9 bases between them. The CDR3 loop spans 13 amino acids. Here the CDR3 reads CASRDRPTDTQYF. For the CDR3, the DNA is TGTGCCAGTAGGGACAGACCCACAGATACGCAGTATTTT.

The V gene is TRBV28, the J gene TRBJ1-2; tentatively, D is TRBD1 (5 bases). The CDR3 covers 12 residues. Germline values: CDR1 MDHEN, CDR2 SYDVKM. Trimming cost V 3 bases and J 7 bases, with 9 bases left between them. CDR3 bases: TGTGCCAGCAGTTTCAAGGGGCGTGGCTACACCTTC. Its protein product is CASSFKGRGYTF.

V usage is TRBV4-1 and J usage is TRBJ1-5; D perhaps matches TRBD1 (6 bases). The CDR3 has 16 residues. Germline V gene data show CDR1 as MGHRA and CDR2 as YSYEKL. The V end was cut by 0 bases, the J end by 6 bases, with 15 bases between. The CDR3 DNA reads TGCGCCAGCAGCCAAGAGGCCTACAGGGCGGGTCAGCCCCAGCATTTT. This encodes CASSQEAYRAGQPQHF.

In DNA, the CDR3 is TGTGCTAGTGGTCGCGATCGTTACACTGAAGCTTTCTTT. Encoded protein: CASGRDRYTEAFF. This chain uses TRBV12-5 with TRBJ1-1; D call uncertain. Germline CDR1 and CDR2: LGHNT and FRNRAP. The CDR3 covers 13 residues. With 5 bases removed from V and 3 bases from J, the gap between germline ends came to 10 bases.